This TCR beta chain was captured by sequencing in a study of T cells in Graves' hyperthyroidism and ophthalmopathy. This clonotype occurred once. The antigen is undetermined. Amplification yielded TCR beta CDR3 regions, with RNA transcripts as the source. The TCR CDR3 was amplified in a first-round RT-PCR using the HTBI primer set. TCRdb reanalysed the multiplex PCR reads using MiXCR and keeps one entry per CDR3 protein. This table holds hundreds of thousands of distinct CDR3 sequences, 40% to 55% found once. Study findings and constraints: Ophthalmopathy was identified by the model a median about six months ahead of onset. Most thyroid clonotypes that were expanded above 0.001 also turned up in blood.

Trimming took 3 bases from V and 6 from J, leaving 11 bases between them. There are 14 residues in the CDR3. Germline V gene lookup returns CDR1 SEHNR and CDR2 FQNEAQ (reference sequence). Lactation, pregnancy, other autoimmune disease or uncontrolled infection excluded patients. Clinical symptoms, serum thyroxine and TRAb, thyroid ultrasound and orbital computed tomography were used for the diagnoses. The J gene is TRBJ1-4, the V gene TRBV7-9; D is unclear. This TCR was recovered from an adult man with Graves' disease, either hyperthyroidism or ophthalmopathy (not recorded which). The sequenced sample was peripheral blood or thyroid tissue (not recorded which). CDR3 protein: CASSFGVADEKLFF. The DNA for the CDR3 is TGTGCCAGCAGCTTCGGGGTGGCGGATGAAAAACTGTTTTTT. Full variable domain (missing parts from reference TRBV7-9 and TRBJ1-4): DTGVSQNPRHKITKRGQNVTFRCDPISEHNRLYWYRQTLGQGPEFLTYFQNEAQLEKSRLLSDRFSAERPKGSFSTLEIQRTEQGDSAMYLCASSFGVADEKLFFGSGTQLSVL.